The 3 T cell receptor beta chains reported below all come from one sample, sequenced in a study of shared clonotypes between healthy human individuals. Sequenced by immunoSEQ multiplex PCR; TCRdb stores in-frame clones only, minus some. The sample lists millions of clones; approximately 93% were seen once. Sequencing input: naive CD4+ T cells from PBMCs. Subset meaning: CD45RA+ positively selected. These receptors all come from a man aged 18 to 29 in good health. Some clones in this sample may be carry-over from other donors' samples.

The table lists this clone with a count of one. The chain has TRBV29-1 and TRBJ2-2, with D unclear. Trimming cost V 6 bases and J 7 bases, with 18 bases left between them. Germline V gene lookup returns CDR1 SQVTM and CDR2 ANQGSEA. The CDR3 totals 14 residues. This chain's CDR3 is CSVKNFGPGGELFF. The CDR3 nucleotides are TGCAGCGTCAAAAATTTTGGGCCCGGCGGGGAGCTGTTTTTT.

The CDR3 region is CASSAGLSGELFF. The CDR3 coding sequence is TGCGCCAGCAGCGCGGGACTTTCCGGGGAGCTGTTTTTT. This chain uses TRBV5-1 with TRBJ2-2; D possibly corresponds to TRBD2 (6 bases). Germline CDR1 SGHRS, CDR2 YFSETQ. The V end lost 4 bases, the J end lost 6 bases, and 10 bases lay between the germline ends. The CDR3 contains 13 residues. Together with reference TRBV5-1 and TRBJ2-2, the CDR3 gives the full variable domain: KAGVTQTPRYLIKTRGQQVTLSCSPISGHRSVSWYQQTPGQGLQFLFEYFSETQRNKGNFPGRFSGRQFSNSRSEMNVSTLELGDSALYLCASSAGLSGELFFGEGSRLTVL.

This sequence joins TRBV19 and TRBJ2-1, with 7 nucleotides matching TRBD1. From germline, CDR1 is LNHDA and CDR2 SQIVND (reference sequence). V was clipped by 6 bases and J by 5 bases; unmatched bases: 13. The CDR3 spans 16 residues. CDR3 bases: TGTGCCAGTAGCCACTCTGTCCAGGGGGTGGACAATGAGCAGTTCTTC. Its translation is CASSHSVQGVDNEQFF. Based on the CDR3 plus reference TRBV19 and TRBJ2-1, the full variable domain is DGGITQSPKYLFRKEGQNVTLSCEQNLNHDAMYWYRQDPGQGLRLIYYSQIVNDFQKGDIAEGYSVSREKKESFPLTVTSAQKNPTAFYLCASSHSVQGVDNEQFFGPGTRLTVL.